The next 25 T cell receptor beta chains were all read from a single sample in a study of T-cell memory formation after mild COVID-19. TCRdb used MiXCR to reprocess the 5' RACE reads, holding one entry per CDR3 protein. The sample consists of about 430,000 distinct CDR3 sequences, around 17% of them appearing once. The sequenced material came from PBMCs or a T cell subset sorted from them (not recorded which). The receptors were gathered from a man between 18 and 35 years old who had mild COVID-19 (a few samples of this study predate the infection). Cell type and time point are not known.

This clonotype occurred a few times. Here the CDR3 reads CASSLGPGPGYGYTF. The DNA for the CDR3 is TGCGCCAGCAGCTTGGGGCCGGGTCCTGGGTATGGCTACACCTTC. This chain connects TRBV5-1 to TRBJ1-2; no clear D. With 0 bases removed from V and 5 bases from J, the gap between germline ends came to 14 bases. Germline assignment: CDR1 SGHRS and CDR2 YFSETQ. The CDR3 contains 15 residues.

There are a few counts of this clonotype. The chain uses TRBV7-8 and TRBJ1-5; no reliable D call. The V end was cut by 0 bases, the J end by 2 bases, with 14 bases between. The CDR3 is made up of 17 amino acids. Germline loops: CDR1 SGHVS, CDR2 FQNEAQ. The CDR3 coding sequence is TGTGCCAGCAGCTTAGCACGAGCACTTTGGGGCAATCAGCCCCAGCATTTT. This codes for CASSLARALWGNQPQHF.

A few counts support this clonotype. V gene TRBV7-2 combines with J gene TRBJ2-5; 8 nucleotides align to TRBD1. The CDR3 length is 13 residues. V was pared by 4 bases and J by 5 bases, with 3 bases of the junction left unmatched. Germline CDR1 SGHTA, CDR2 FQGNSA. The CDR3 DNA sequence: TGTGCCAGCAGCTCGACAGGGGCCGAGACCCAGTACTTC. This codes for CASSSTGAETQYF.

J is TRBJ2-3 and V is TRBV9, with TRBD2 matching over 8 bases. Looked up from germline, CDR1 is SGDLS and CDR2 is YYNGEE. Germline trimming cut 5 bases from V and 3 bases from J; bases unmatched to any gene: 11. The CDR3 sequence is 16 residues long. The chain's CDR3 is CASRGTGTRSTDTQYF. The DNA of the CDR3 is TGTGCCAGCAGAGGGACCGGGACTAGGAGTACAGATACGCAGTATTTT.

The table lists this clonotype with a few counts. The chain carries TRBV11-1 and TRBJ2-7; D gene unclear. Per the germline V gene, CDR1 is SGHAT and CDR2 is FQDESV (reference sequence). This CDR3 comprises 13 residues. V shed 8 bases and J shed 2 bases, with 13 bases lying between them. The chain's CDR3 is CASYGSEAYEQYF. As DNA, the CDR3 is TGTGCCAGCTACGGTTCGGAAGCCTACGAGCAGTACTTC.

V is TRBV7-3 and J is TRBJ2-1, with D maybe TRBD2 (5 bases). This CDR3 is built from 15 residues. Deletions cut 11 bases from V and 0 bases from J, with 17 bases between. The V gene's germline CDR1 is SGHTA and CDR2 FQGTGA. The CDR3 here is CASQRTAPSYNEQFF. The CDR3 nucleotides read TGTGCCTCACAAAGGACTGCCCCCTCCTACAATGAGCAGTTCTTC.

The table lists this clonotype with many counts. The V gene is TRBV12-3 or TRBV12-4, the J gene TRBJ1-3; the D gene is possibly TRBD1 (5 bases). This CDR3 has 15 amino acids. Trimming left V 6 bases short and J 0 bases short, with 12 bases between. CDR3 region: CASSPDSSSGNTIYF. DNA for the CDR3: TGTGCCAGCAGCCCCGACAGTTCCTCTGGAAACACCATATATTTT.

This chain connects TRBV7-9 to TRBJ2-3; D is possibly TRBD1 (5 bases). Germline-derived CDR1 and CDR2 are SEHNR and FQNEAQ (reference sequence). Trimming left V 1 base short and J 2 bases short, with 10 bases between. This CDR3 has 15 residues. CDR3 residues: CASSLGADNTDTQYF. For the CDR3, the DNA is TGTGCCAGCAGCTTAGGGGCGGACAACACAGATACGCAGTATTTT.

V is TRBV4-2 and J is TRBJ2-7; D is ambiguous. The V and J ends lost 0 bases and 10 bases respectively, with 16 bases between them. From germline, CDR1 is LGHNA and CDR2 YNFKEQ. The length of the CDR3 is 14 residues. CDR3 residues: CASSQDSGGSEQYF. In DNA, the CDR3 is TGTGCCAGCAGCCAAGATTCGGGTGGATCGGAACAGTACTTC.

This clonotype came up a few times. The chain carries TRBV2 and TRBJ1-3; no firm D call. Trimming removed 1 base at V and 5 bases at J, with 9 bases between. Germline CDR1 reads SNHLY; CDR2 reads FYNNEI. There are 14 residues in the CDR3. The CDR3 spells CASSEGHRRNTIYF. For the CDR3, the DNA is TGTGCCAGCAGTGAAGGTCATCGAAGAAACACCATATATTTT.

The chain uses TRBV20-1 and TRBJ2-1, with TRBD2 matching 8 bases. The germline gives CDR1 DFQATT, CDR2 SNEGSKA (reference sequence). CDR3 length equals 15 residues. J gave up 7 bases and V 1 base, and 9 bases lay outside the gene matches. The CDR3 here is CSARVPLRGGNEQFF. The CDR3 DNA follows: TGCAGTGCTAGAGTCCCTCTTCGGGGGGGGAATGAGCAGTTCTTC.

This clonotype has a single count. The V gene is TRBV28, the J gene TRBJ2-7, with D uncertain. CDR1 and CDR2 from the germline V gene are MDHEN and SYDVKM. Trimming took 6 bases from V and 3 from J, leaving 12 bases between them. The CDR3 contains 13 residues. The CDR3 loop is CASSRPLVYEQYV. The CDR3 DNA follows: TGTGCCAGCAGCCGTCCTCTGGTCTACGAGCAGTACGTC.

This clonotype was found a few times. This chain links TRBV7-2 with TRBJ2-5; 14 bases line up with TRBD2. Germline CDR1 SGHTA, CDR2 FQGNSA. The CDR3 covers 16 residues. V shed 2 bases and J 3 bases; nucleotides not matched to a gene: 2. CDR3 coding DNA: TGTGCCAGCAGCTTAATGGGACTAGCGGGGGAAGAGACCCAGTACTTC. This codes for CASSLMGLAGEETQYF.

This clonotype was detected a few times. The V gene is TRBV20-1, the J gene TRBJ1-5, with 10 bases fitting TRBD1. The CDR3 extends over 16 amino acids. Germline V gene sequence: CDR1 DFQATT, CDR2 SNEGSKA (reference sequence). J lost 7 bases, V lost 1 base, and 10 bases had no gene match. The DNA for the CDR3 is TGCAGTGCTAGAGCAGCCGGGACAGGGGAGAGACAGCCCCAGCATTTT. Amino acids: CSARAAGTGERQPQHF.

This chain links TRBV6-5 with TRBJ1-6; D gene unclear. V lost 4 bases to trimming and J lost 5 bases, with 6 bases between them. Germline CDR1 reads MNHEY; CDR2 reads SVGAGI. CDR3 length: 13 residues. CDR3 nucleotide sequence: TGTGCCAGCAGTTCCACGAATAATTCACCCCTCCACTTT. As protein: CASSSTNNSPLHF.

The CDR3 DNA sequence: TGCAGTGCGGCCAGGGTGTTGGACGAGCAGTACTTC. This translates into CSAARVLDEQYF. The chain employs TRBV20-1 and TRBJ2-7, with D possibly TRBD1 on 5 matching bases. V was clipped by 6 bases and J by 5 bases, with 14 bases between them. Germline CDR1 reads DFQATT; CDR2 reads SNEGSKA (reference sequence). The CDR3 loop spans 12 amino acids.

This clonotype showed up just a few times. This chain joins TRBV5-1 and TRBJ1-2; 10 bases agree with TRBD1. The germline V gene has CDR1 SGHRS and CDR2 YFSETQ. The CDR3 consists of 13 residues. J gave up 9 bases and V 4 bases, and 6 bases lay outside the gene matches. CDR3 loop: CASSLKDRGSYTF. In DNA, the CDR3 is TGCGCCAGCAGCCTTAAGGACAGGGGGAGCTACACCTTC.

The chain uses TRBV6-1 and TRBJ2-2, with D possibly being TRBD1 (6 bases). The ends were cut back, 6 bases at V and 2 bases at J, with 10 bases in the middle. CDR3 length equals 14 residues. Looked up from germline, CDR1 is MNHNS and CDR2 is SASEGT. CDR3 amino acids: CASRPGHNTGELFF. Here the CDR3 DNA reads TGTGCCAGCAGACCGGGACACAACACCGGGGAGCTGTTTTTT.

This clonotype has a count of ten or more. V usage is TRBV27 and J usage is TRBJ1-2; possible D gene TRBD1, 6 bases. The germline gives CDR1 MNHEY, CDR2 SMNVEV (reference sequence). The CDR3 is 13 residues long. The ends were cut back, 6 bases at V and 2 bases at J, with 10 bases in the middle. This CDR3 reads CASSLGGNYGYTF. CDR3 nucleotides: TGTGCCAGCAGCTTAGGGGGAAACTATGGCTACACCTTC.

The chain employs TRBV7-2 and TRBJ2-3, with D possibly being TRBD2 (7 bases). The germline V gene encodes CDR1 SGHTA and CDR2 FQGNSA. V was clipped by 8 bases and J by 7 bases, with 19 bases between them. This CDR3 region has 14 residues. CDR3 DNA: TGTGCCAGCGCATCCCGGTGGGGGGGCTATACGCAGTATTTT. Its translation: CASASRWGGYTQYF.

This clonotype was detected a few times. The chain is built from TRBV4-2 and TRBJ1-1; D unresolved. V was shortened by 4 bases and J by 6 bases, with 15 bases between the two germline ends. The CDR3 consists of 14 residues. Germline assignment: CDR1 LGHNA and CDR2 YNFKEQ. The CDR3 region is CASSPLGSKSEAFF. CDR3 nucleotides: TGTGCCAGCAGCCCGCTGGGGAGTAAATCTGAAGCTTTCTTT.

This clonotype has a single count. Given a much more abundant clone one base away, this may be a read error. The chain uses TRBV7-2 and TRBJ2-4, with D maybe TRBD1 (6 bases). Germline lookup yields CDR1 SGHTA and CDR2 FQGNSA. The CDR3 sequence is 15 residues long. The CDR3 DNA follows: TGTGCCAGCAGATACAGTACCATTAAACAGGGAGTCCACTTCTTC. This gives the protein CASRYSTIKQGVHFF.

This sequence joins TRBV7-9 and TRBJ2-7; D unresolved. V lost 4 bases and J 4 bases, leaving 8 bases between the germline ends. Germline CDR1 and CDR2: SEHNR and FQNEAQ (reference sequence). The CDR3 loop spans 12 amino acids. CDR3 sequence (DNA): TGTGCCAGCAGCTACGGAACTTACGAGCAGTACTTC. This translates into CASSYGTYEQYF. The whole variable domain, filled in from reference TRBV7-9 and TRBJ2-7, reads DTGVSQNPRHKITKRGQNVTFRCDPISEHNRLYWYRQTLGQGPEFLTYFQNEAQLEKSRLLSDRFSAERPKGSFSTLEIQRTEQGDSAMYLCASSYGTYEQYFGPGTRLTVT.

V usage is TRBV5-1 and J usage is TRBJ2-1, with TRBD1 matching over 11 bases. Losses at the gene ends were 0 bases for V and 10 bases for J; bases not matched to a gene: 3. CDR3 length equals 14 residues. From germline, CDR1 is SGHRS and CDR2 YFSETQ. In DNA, the CDR3 is TGCGCCAGCAGCTTGGGGACAGGGGGCGAAGAGCAGTTCTTC. Amino acids: CASSLGTGGEEQFF.

This rearrangement joins TRBV7-9 to TRBJ2-5, with D hard to call. V lost 1 base, J lost 7 bases, and 13 bases lay in between. There are 14 residues in the CDR3. Germline lookup yields CDR1 SEHNR and CDR2 FQNEAQ (reference sequence). The CDR3 protein is CASSLDLALGTQYF. Here the CDR3 DNA reads TGTGCCAGCAGCTTAGACCTGGCTCTTGGGACCCAGTACTTC.